A selection of T cell receptor beta chains follows, all from one sample in a study of cytomegalovirus exposure and HLA in healthy donors. Profiling relied on immunoSEQ multiplex PCR, and the TCRdb table lists in-frame clones only, not all of them. The repertoire holds fewer than 200,000 clones, with around 81% as singletons. The sample comprised PBMCs. Receptors were obtained from a woman between 25 and 40 years old in good health and CMV-seronegative. The CDR3 runs from the conserved cysteine through the conserved F or W. Each record gives: clone size, D gene, V gene, J gene, CDR3 DNA, CDR3 protein. The D gene is left open where the match is weak. Clone size is shown for a subset of rows, as once, few, many or a class of expanded clone.

.	.	TRBV5-4	TRBJ2-1	TGTGCCAGCAGCTTGACAGGGTCCTACAATGAGCAGTTCTTC	CASSLTGSYNEQFF
.	.	TRBV6-6	TRBJ1-5	TGTGCCAGCAGTTACCCCGGGGATCAGCCCCAGCATTTT	CASSYPGDQPQHF
.	.	TRBV27	TRBJ2-7	TGTGCCAGCTCCCCGAGGGCGGAATCCTACGAGCAGTACTTC	CASSPRAESYEQYF
.	TRBD2	TRBV14	TRBJ2-5	TGTGCCAGCAGCCTGGGACTAGCGGGAGCCGAGACCCAGTACTTC	CASSLGLAGAETQYF
.	.	TRBV29-1	TRBJ2-2	TGCAGCGTCAGCGACAGGAGTAGGAACACCGGGGAGCTGTTTTTT	CSVSDRSRNTGELFF
.	.	TRBV6-5	TRBJ1-5	TGTGCCAGCAGTTACTCGAGTAATAGCAATCAGCCCCAGCATTTT	CASSYSSNSNQPQHF
.	TRBD1	TRBV7-8	TRBJ1-4	TGTGCCAGCAGTCACTTCGTCGGGACAGTTGTTCGGTTTAATGAAAAACTGTTTTTT	CASSHFVGTVVRFNEKLFF
.	.	TRBV13	TRBJ1-6	TGTGCCAGCAGCTTAGGCCAGGATGCTAATTCACCCCTCCACTTT	CASSLGQDANSPLHF
.	.	TRBV9	TRBJ2-3	TGTGCCAGCAGCGCGGACAGTCGCACAGATACGCAGTATTTT	CASSADSRTDTQYF
.	TRBD1	TRBV5-4	TRBJ2-3	TGTGCCAGCAGCTCGCCTGGACAGGGAGGAGATACGCAGTATTTT	CASSSPGQGGDTQYF
.	TRBD1	TRBV7-9	TRBJ2-3	TGTGCCAGCAGCCTACCGTGGACAGGGGGCACAGATACGCAGTATTTT	CASSLPWTGGTDTQYF
.	TRBD1	TRBV28	TRBJ2-3	TGTGCCAGCAACCCACCGGGACAGTATCCAGATACGCAGTATTTT	CASNPPGQYPDTQYF
.	.	TRBV4-3	TRBJ2-5	TGCGCCAGCAGCCAAGATGGAGCAGGGCCACGGGAGACCCAGTACTTC	CASSQDGAGPRETQYF
.	TRBD1	TRBV7-9	TRBJ2-7	TGTTCCAGCAGTGGGGAAGGGGCAGGGGGCTACGAGCAGTACTTC	CSSSGEGAGGYEQYF
few	.	TRBV28	TRBJ1-2	TGTGCCAGCGCTATTGGAGGGGCCGGCGGTAATGGCTACACCTTC	CASAIGGAGGNGYTF
.	TRBD1	TRBV29-1	TRBJ1-3	TGCAGCGTTGGGGGACAGGGGGCTGGAAACACCATATATTTT	CSVGGQGAGNTIYF
.	TRBD1	TRBV23-1	TRBJ1-1	TGCGCCAGCAGTCAGGAGGCTCGGGCAGGGGGGCTCGAGGGCTCAAGGCAAAAAAACACTGAAGCTTTCTTT	CASSQEARAGGLEGSRQKNTEAFF
.	.	TRBV7-9	TRBJ1-5	TGTGCCAGCAGCTCATCCGACAGTTACCATCAGCCCCAGCATTTT	CASSSSDSYHQPQHF
.	.	TRBV27	TRBJ2-7	TGTGCCAGCAGTGCCGCCGGGCCAGGGGACTACGAGCAGTACTTC	CASSAAGPGDYEQYF
.	.	TRBV27	TRBJ2-7	TGTGCCAGCAGTTTCAGGGGAAATACCTACGAGCAGTACTTC	CASSFRGNTYEQYF
once	.	TRBV12-1	TRBJ2-2	TGTGCCAGCAGCGCCCTGGGGACTAGCGGGGGAGGCAACACCGGGGAGCTGTTTTTT	CASSALGTSGGGNTGELFF
.	.	TRBV7-2	TRBJ2-7	TGTGCCAGCAGCTTACAGGGTTGGTACGAGCAGTACTTC	CASSLQGWYEQYF
.	.	TRBV28	TRBJ1-2	TGTGCCAGCAGTTCCCAGACAGGAGCCTATGGCTACACCTTC	CASSSQTGAYGYTF
.	TRBD1	TRBV6-6	TRBJ1-2	TGTGCCAGCAACGACAGGGGAAAGGGTTATGGCTACACCTTC	CASNDRGKGYGYTF
.	.	TRBV12-5	TRBJ1-6	TGTGCTAGTGGTTTGGTAAGGGGACATTCCGGGGGGAGAGCCCTCCACTTT	CASGLVRGHSGGRALHF
.	.	TRBV6-1	TRBJ2-7	TGTGCCAGCAGTGCGGGACTGACCTCCTACGAGCAGTACTTC	CASSAGLTSYEQYF
.	TRBD1	TRBV19	TRBJ2-1	TGTGCCAGTAGTATCTTTTCAGACAGGGTCGTTTTCAATGAGCAGTTCTTC	CASSIFSDRVVFNEQFF
.	TRBD1	TRBV15	TRBJ2-5	TGTGCCACCAGCAGGGGACAGGGGATTAAAGAGACCCAGTACTTC	CATSRGQGIKETQYF
.	TRBD2	TRBV30	TRBJ2-5	TGTGCCTGGGAGTTAGCGGGAGGCCTGGAGACCCAGTACTTC	CAWELAGGLETQYF
once	.	TRBV28	TRBJ1-5	TGTGCCAGCAGTTTAACCGGGCAGCCCCAGCATTTT	CASSLTGQPQHF
.	TRBD1	TRBV18	TRBJ2-3	TGTGCCAGCTCACCAGACAGGGCCGCAGATACGCAGTATTTT	CASSPDRAADTQYF
.	TRBD2	TRBV5-1	TRBJ2-3	TGCGCCAGCAGCTTACTAGCGGGAGCTGTAGATACGCAGTATTTT	CASSLLAGAVDTQYF
.	TRBD2	TRBV5-4	TRBJ2-3	TGTGCCAGCAGCTTAGCGGGAGCCACAGATACGCAGTATTTT	CASSLAGATDTQYF
.	TRBD2	TRBV5-1	TRBJ2-7	TGCGCCAGCAGTTCTAGCGGGCAATCCTACGAGCAGTACTTC	CASSSSGQSYEQYF
.	TRBD1	TRBV19	TRBJ2-7	TGTGCCAGCACCGGGACAGGGTTTTACGAGCAGTACTTC	CASTGTGFYEQYF
.	TRBD2	TRBV5-1	TRBJ2-3	TGCGCCAGCAGCTTGGGGACTAGCTGGACAGATACGCAGTATTTT	CASSLGTSWTDTQYF
.	TRBD1	TRBV19	TRBJ1-1	TGTGCCAGTAGTATCTGGCAGGGGGCTGGTACTGAAGCTTTCTTT	CASSIWQGAGTEAFF
once	.	TRBV7-9	TRBJ2-5	TGTTCCAGCAGCTCCCCTGGGTCAGGCAGGCTGTACCAAGAGACCCAGTACTTC	CSSSSPGSGRLYQETQYF
once	.	TRBV5-1	TRBJ1-3	TGCGCCAGCAGCTTGGGACTCTCTGGAAACACCATATATTTT	CASSLGLSGNTIYF
once	.	TRBV27	TRBJ2-7	TGTGCCAGCAGTCTATTAGAGGGCGACAGGTTCTACGAGCAGTACTTC	CASSLLEGDRFYEQYF
.	.	TRBV5-1	TRBJ2-7	TGCGCCAGCCGACTTTTCGCGGGGGCTGACGAGCAGTACTTC	CASRLFAGADEQYF
.	.	TRBV27	TRBJ2-3	TGTGCCAGCAGCCCCTGGGGGAGGCCCGCGGATACGCAGTATTTT	CASSPWGRPADTQYF